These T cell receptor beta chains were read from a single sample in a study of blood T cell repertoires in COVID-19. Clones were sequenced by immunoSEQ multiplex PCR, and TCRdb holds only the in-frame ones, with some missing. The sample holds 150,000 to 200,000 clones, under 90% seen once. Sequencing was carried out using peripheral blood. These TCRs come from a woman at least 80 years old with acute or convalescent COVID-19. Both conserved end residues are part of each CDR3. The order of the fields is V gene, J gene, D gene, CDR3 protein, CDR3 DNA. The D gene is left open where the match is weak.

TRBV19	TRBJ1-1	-	CASRDQGRGGTEAFF	TGTGCCAGTAGGGATCAAGGTAGGGGTGGTACTGAAGCTTTCTTT
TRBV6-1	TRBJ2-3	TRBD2	CASSEFWRGATDTQYF	TGTGCCAGCAGTGAATTTTGGCGGGGGGCCACAGATACGCAGTATTTT
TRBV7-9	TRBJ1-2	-	CASSFSSGTTIKYGYTF	TGTGCCAGCAGCTTTAGTTCTGGGACAACGATAAAGTATGGCTACACCTTC
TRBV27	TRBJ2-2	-	CASSPLARRTGELFF	TGTGCCAGCAGCCCTCTCGCGCGGAGAACCGGGGAGCTGTTTTTT
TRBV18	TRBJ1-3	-	CASSSDAPGSSGNTIYF	TGTGCCAGCTCATCGGATGCACCGGGAAGCTCTGGAAACACCATATATTTT
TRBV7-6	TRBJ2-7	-	CASSSRPGSYEQYF	TGTGCCAGCAGTTCCAGGCCAGGGTCCTACGAGCAGTACTTC
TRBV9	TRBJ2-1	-	CASSVDVGVTVHEQFF	TGTGCCAGCAGCGTAGATGTAGGGGTGACGGTCCATGAGCAGTTCTTC
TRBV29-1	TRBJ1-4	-	CSVESGGAFNEKLFF	TGCAGCGTTGAAAGTGGCGGGGCCTTTAATGAAAAACTGTTTTTT
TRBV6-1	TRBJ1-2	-	CASSGAGTTANYGYTF	TGTGCCAGCAGTGGAGCCGGGACAACGGCTAACTATGGCTACACCTTC
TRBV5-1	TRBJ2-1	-	CASSGIALNEQFF	TGCGCCAGCAGCGGTATAGCCCTCAATGAGCAGTTCTTC